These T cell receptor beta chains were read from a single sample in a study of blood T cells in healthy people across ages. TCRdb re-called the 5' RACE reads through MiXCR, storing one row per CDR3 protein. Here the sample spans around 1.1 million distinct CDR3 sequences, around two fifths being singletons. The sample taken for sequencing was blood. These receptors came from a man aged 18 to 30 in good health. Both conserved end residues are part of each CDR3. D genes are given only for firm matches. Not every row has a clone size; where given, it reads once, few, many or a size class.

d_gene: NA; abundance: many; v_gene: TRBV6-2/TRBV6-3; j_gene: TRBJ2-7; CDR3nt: TGTGCCAGCAGTTACGTCAACAACCACGAGCAGTACTTC; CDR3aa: CASSYVNNHEQYF
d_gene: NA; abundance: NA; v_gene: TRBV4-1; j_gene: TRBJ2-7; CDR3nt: TGCGCCAGCAACCAAGATCCCGGAACCTACGCGCAGTACTTC; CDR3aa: CASNQDPGTYAQYF
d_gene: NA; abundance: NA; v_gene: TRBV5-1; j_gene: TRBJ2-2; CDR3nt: TGCGCCAGCAGCTTTGACTACAGGGCCGGGGAGCTGTTTTTT; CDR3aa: CASSFDYRAGELFF
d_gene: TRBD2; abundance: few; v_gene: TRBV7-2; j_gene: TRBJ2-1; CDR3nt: TGTGCCAGCAGCTTAGGTAGCGGGGGAAACAATGAGCAGTTCTTC; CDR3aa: CASSLGSGGNNEQFF
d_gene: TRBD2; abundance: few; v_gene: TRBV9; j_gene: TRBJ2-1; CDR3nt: TGTGCCAGCAGCGCAGGACTAGCGGGGCCCCAGGGGCAGTTCTTC; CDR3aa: CASSAGLAGPQGQFF
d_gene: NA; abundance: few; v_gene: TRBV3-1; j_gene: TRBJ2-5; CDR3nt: TGTGCCAGCAGCCAAGATGGGACACAGCAGTACTTC; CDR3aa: CASSQDGTQQYF
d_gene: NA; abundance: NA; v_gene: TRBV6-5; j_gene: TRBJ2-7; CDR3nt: TGTGCCAGCAGTTACTCGGAGGGGACGGGCAATGAGCAGTACTTC; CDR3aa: CASSYSEGTGNEQYF
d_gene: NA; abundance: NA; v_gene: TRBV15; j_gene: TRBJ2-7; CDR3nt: TGTGCCACCAGCAGAGATCGAAGGGTATCTTACGAGCAGTACTTC; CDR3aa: CATSRDRRVSYEQYF
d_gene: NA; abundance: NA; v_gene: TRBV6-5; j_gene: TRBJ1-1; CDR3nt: TGTGCCAGCAGCCGGGGACGGCTGAACACTGAAGCTTTCTTT; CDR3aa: CASSRGRLNTEAFF
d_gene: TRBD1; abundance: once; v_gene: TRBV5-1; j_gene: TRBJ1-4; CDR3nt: TGCGCCAGCAGTCGTAGGGACAGGAATAATGAAAAACTGTTTTTT; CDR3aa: CASSRRDRNNEKLFF